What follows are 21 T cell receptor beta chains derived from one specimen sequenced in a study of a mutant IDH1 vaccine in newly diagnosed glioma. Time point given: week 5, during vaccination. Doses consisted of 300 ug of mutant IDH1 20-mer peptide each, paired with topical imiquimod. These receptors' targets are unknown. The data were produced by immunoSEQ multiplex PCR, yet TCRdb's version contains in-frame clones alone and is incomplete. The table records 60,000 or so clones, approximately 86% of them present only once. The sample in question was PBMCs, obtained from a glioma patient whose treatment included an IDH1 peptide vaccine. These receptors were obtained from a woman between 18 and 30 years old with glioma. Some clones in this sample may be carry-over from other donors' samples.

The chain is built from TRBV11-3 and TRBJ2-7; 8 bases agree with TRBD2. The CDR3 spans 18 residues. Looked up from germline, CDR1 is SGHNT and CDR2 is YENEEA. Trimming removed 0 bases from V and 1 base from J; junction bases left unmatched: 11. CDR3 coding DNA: TGTGCCAGCAGCTTAGAGAGGGCGGGAGGCCCAGGTTCCTACGAGCAGTACTTC. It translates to CASSLERAGGPGSYEQYF.

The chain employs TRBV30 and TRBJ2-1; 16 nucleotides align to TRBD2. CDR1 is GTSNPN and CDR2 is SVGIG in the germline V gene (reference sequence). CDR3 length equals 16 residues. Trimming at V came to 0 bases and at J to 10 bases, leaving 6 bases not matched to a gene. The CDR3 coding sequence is TGTGCCTGGAGTGTAATAGGGACTAGCGGGAGGGGAGAGCAGTTCTTC. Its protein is CAWSVIGTSGRGEQFF.

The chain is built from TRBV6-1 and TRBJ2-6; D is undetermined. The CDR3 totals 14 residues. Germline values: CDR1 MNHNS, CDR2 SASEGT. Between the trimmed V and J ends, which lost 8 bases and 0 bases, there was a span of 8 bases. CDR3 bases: TGTGCCAGCGGCGATAACTCTGGGGCCAACGTCCTGACTTTC. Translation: CASGDNSGANVLTF.

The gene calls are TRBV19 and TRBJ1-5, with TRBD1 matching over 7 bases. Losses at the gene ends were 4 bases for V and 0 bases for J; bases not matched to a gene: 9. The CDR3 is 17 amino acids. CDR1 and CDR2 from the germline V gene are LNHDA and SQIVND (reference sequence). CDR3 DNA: TGTGCCAGTAGTACCACAGGGGAGGGCTATAGCAATCAGCCCCAGCATTTT. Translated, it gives CASSTTGEGYSNQPQHF.

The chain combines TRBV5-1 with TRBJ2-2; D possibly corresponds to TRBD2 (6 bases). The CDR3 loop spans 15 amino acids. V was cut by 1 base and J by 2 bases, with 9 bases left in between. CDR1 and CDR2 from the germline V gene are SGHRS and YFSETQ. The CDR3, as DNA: TGCGCCAGCAGCTTGTGGGGGGATAACACCGGGGAGCTGTTTTTT. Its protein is CASSLWGDNTGELFF.

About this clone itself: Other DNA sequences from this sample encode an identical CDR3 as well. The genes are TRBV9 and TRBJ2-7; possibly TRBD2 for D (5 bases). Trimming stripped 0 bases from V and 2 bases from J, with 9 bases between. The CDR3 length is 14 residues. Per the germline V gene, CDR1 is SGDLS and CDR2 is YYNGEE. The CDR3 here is CASSVGGGTYEQYF. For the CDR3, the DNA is TGTGCCAGCAGCGTAGGCGGAGGTACCTACGAGCAGTACTTC.

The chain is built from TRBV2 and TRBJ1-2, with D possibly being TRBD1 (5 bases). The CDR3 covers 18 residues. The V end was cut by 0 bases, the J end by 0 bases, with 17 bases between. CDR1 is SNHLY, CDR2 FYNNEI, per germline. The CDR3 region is CASSEALGHMTSNYGYTF. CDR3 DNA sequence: TGTGCCAGCAGTGAAGCGCTAGGACATATGACCTCTAACTATGGCTACACCTTC.

CDR3 in DNA: TGTGCCAGCAGTGAAGCGCGTGGAGGCCAAAGCTACACCTTC. This codes for CASSEARGGQSYTF. The chain recombines TRBV2 with TRBJ1-2; unclear D gene. Germline loops: CDR1 SNHLY, CDR2 FYNNEI. The CDR3 runs to 14 residues. V lost 0 bases, J lost 9 bases, and 14 bases lay in between.

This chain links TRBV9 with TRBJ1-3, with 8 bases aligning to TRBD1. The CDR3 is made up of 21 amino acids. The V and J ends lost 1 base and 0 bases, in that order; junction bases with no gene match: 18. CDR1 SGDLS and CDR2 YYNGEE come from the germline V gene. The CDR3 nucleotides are TGTGCCAGCAGCGTACAACCGCGGACAGGGCTGGCGAGTTTCTCTGGAAACACCATATATTTT. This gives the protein CASSVQPRTGLASFSGNTIYF. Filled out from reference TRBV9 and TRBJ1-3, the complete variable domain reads DSGVTQTPKHLITATGQRVTLRCSPRSGDLSVYWYQQSLDQGLQFLIQYYNGEERAKGNILERFSAQQFPDLHSELNLSSLELGDSALYFCASSVQPRTGLASFSGNTIYFGEGSWLTVV.

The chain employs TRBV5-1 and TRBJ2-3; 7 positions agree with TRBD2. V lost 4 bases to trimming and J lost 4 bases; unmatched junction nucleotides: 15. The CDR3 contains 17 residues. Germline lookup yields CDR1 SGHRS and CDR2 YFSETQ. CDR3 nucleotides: TGCGCCAGCAGCCCCTCACTTGGCGGGAGAAAGGCAGATACGCAGTATTTT. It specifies CASSPSLGGRKADTQYF.

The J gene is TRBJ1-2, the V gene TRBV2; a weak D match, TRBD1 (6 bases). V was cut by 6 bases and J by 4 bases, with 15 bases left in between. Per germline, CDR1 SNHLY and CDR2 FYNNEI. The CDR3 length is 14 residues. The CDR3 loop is CASRNFRGSYGYTF. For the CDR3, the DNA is TGTGCCAGCAGAAACTTCAGGGGTAGCTATGGCTACACCTTC.

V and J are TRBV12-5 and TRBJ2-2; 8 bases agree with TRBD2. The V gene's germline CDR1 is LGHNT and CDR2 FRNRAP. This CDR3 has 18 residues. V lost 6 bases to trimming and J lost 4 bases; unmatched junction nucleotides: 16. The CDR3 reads CASGPGRGGAGVTGELFF. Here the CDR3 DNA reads TGTGCTAGTGGCCCCGGCAGGGGTGGAGCGGGAGTCACCGGGGAGCTGTTTTTT.

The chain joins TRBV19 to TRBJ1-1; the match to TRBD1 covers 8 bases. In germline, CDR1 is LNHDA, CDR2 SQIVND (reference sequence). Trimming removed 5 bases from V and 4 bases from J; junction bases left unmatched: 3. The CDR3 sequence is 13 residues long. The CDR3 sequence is CASSLTGGTEAFF. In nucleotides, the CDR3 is TGTGCCAGTAGTTTAACAGGGGGCACTGAAGCTTTCTTT.

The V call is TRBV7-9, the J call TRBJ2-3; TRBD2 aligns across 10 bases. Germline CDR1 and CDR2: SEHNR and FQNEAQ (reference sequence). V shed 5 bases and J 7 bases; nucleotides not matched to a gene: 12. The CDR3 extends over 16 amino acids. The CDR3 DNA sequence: TGTGCCAGCAGCCCCCGACTAGCGGGCATAGAAAATACGCAGTATTTT. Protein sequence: CASSPRLAGIENTQYF.

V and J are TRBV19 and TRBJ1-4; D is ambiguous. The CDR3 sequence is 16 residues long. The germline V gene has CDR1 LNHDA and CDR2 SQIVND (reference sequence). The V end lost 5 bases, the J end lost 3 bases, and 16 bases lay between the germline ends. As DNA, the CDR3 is TGTGCCAGTAGTTTCCGCGGCCCGGAAGCTAATGAAAAACTGTTTTTT. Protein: CASSFRGPEANEKLFF. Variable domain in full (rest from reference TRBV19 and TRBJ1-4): DGGITQSPKYLFRKEGQNVTLSCEQNLNHDAMYWYRQDPGQGLRLIYYSQIVNDFQKGDIAEGYSVSREKKESFPLTVTSAQKNPTAFYLCASSFRGPEANEKLFFGSGTQLSVL.

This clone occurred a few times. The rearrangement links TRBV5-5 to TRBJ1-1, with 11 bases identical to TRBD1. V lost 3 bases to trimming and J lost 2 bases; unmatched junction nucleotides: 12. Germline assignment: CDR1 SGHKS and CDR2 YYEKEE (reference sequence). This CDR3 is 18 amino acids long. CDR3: CASSSPEGQGVLNTEAFF. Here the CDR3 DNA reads TGTGCCAGCAGCTCCCCGGAGGGACAGGGGGTTCTAAACACTGAAGCTTTCTTT.

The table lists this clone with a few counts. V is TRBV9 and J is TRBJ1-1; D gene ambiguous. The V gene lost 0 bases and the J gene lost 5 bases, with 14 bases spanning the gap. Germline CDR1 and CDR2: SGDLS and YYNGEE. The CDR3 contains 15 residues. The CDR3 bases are TGTGCCAGCAGCGTAGCGCCCAATAGATGGACTGAAGCTTTCTTT. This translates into CASSVAPNRWTEAFF.

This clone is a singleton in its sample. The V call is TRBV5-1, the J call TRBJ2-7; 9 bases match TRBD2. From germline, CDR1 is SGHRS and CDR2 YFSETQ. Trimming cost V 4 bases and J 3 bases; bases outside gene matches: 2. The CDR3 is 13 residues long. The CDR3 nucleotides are TGCGCCAGCAGCCCGACTAGCGGCTACGAGCAGTACTTC. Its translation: CASSPTSGYEQYF.

CDR3 protein: CASSAGPPYEQYF. The CDR3 region has the DNA TGTGCCAGCAGTGCCGGACCCCCCTACGAGCAGTACTTC. The rearrangement joins TRBV27 to TRBJ2-7; D is undetermined. Deletions cut 5 bases from V and 2 bases from J, with 10 bases between. This CDR3 comprises 13 residues. Germline CDR1 reads MNHEY; CDR2 reads SMNVEV (reference sequence).

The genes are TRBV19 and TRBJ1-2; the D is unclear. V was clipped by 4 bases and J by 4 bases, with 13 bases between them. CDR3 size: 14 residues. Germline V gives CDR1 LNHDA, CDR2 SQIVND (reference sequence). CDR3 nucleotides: TGTGCCAGTAGTAACTTGGAGGGCCGCTATGGCTACACCTTC. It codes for CASSNLEGRYGYTF.

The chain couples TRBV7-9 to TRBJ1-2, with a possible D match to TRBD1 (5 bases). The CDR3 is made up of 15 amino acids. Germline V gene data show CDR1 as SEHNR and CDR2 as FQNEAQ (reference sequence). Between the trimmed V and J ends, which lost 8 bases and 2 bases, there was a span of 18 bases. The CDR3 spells CASGGSADLNYGYTF. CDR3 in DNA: TGTGCCAGCGGGGGATCGGCAGACTTAAACTATGGCTACACCTTC.